The present entry profiles one TCR beta chain with its context. The antigen remains unidentified. The sample originates from a study of T cell responses to AZD1222 COVID-19 vaccine. Using immunoSEQ multiplex PCR, the repertoire was profiled, and TCRdb retains in-frame clones only, with some absent. The top ten hold roughly 8.1% of the sample, which has over 85,000 clones, around 90% seen once. The study, taken as a whole, reports: The CD4 TCRs associated with vaccination extended across spike and predominated at 160-218 and 743-854.

Per the germline V gene, CDR1 is SGHTA and CDR2 is FQGNSA. V lost 5 bases and J 3 bases, leaving 11 bases between the germline ends. The CDR3 is 14 amino acids. The receptor comes from an adult in good health. The V call is TRBV7-2, the J call TRBJ1-5; D remains ambiguous. This sample comprised peripheral blood, obtained on day 0 of AZD1222 vaccination. The CDR3 DNA sequence: TGTGCCAGCAGCAGGTGGGCAGCCAATCAGCCCCAGCATTTT. Its translation is CASSRWAANQPQHF.